This T cell receptor (beta chain) was captured by sequencing in a study of blood T cell repertoires in COVID-19. The protocol was immunoSEQ multiplex PCR, while the TCRdb copy is restricted to in-frame clones and leaves out a portion. The repertoire includes about 220,000 clones, under 90% of them detected once, and approximately 5% sits in the top ten. Germline values: CDR1 KGHSH, CDR2 LQKENI. This CDR3 spans 15 amino acids. Germline trimming cut 2 bases from V and 5 bases from J; bases unmatched to any gene: 5. The TCR sequence derives from a woman aged 55-70 years who had recovered from COVID-19. Source material: peripheral blood. The J gene is TRBJ2-1, the V gene TRBV18, with 8 bases fitting TRBD2. This chain's CDR3 is CASSPIRGGNNEQFF. In DNA, the CDR3 is TGTGCCAGCTCACCAATCCGGGGGGGTAACAATGAGCAGTTCTTC.